The clone carrying this TCR beta chain has only a few counts. Antigen: not known. The data were taken from a study of CD8 T cells in ankylosing spondylitis. Whole-study results and caveats: Certain motif variants had earlier been reported in reactive arthritis synovial fluid and blood. Reportedly, significant enrichment of disease-linked clones occurred in matched ankylosing spondylitis synovial fluid. Ankylosing spondylitis blood seemed to carry a telltale TCR beta motif made of under 10 highly homologous variants.

CDR3 length equals 13 residues. With 2 bases removed from V and 5 bases from J, the gap between germline ends came to 6 bases. Germline-derived CDR1 and CDR2 are MNHNY and SVGAGI (reference sequence). MiXCR, run by TCRdb on the 5' RACE reads, gives a single entry per CDR3 protein. This table has about 840,000 distinct CDR3 sequences, roughly 12% appearing once. Material for sequencing was blood, either unsorted or a sorted T cell fraction (not recorded which). The sequence was collected from a male donor with ankylosing spondylitis. This rearrangement joins TRBV6-6 to TRBJ2-2, with D unresolved. Here the CDR3 reads CASSYPLTGELFF. The CDR3 DNA sequence: TGTGCCAGCAGTTACCCGCTGACCGGGGAGCTGTTTTTT.